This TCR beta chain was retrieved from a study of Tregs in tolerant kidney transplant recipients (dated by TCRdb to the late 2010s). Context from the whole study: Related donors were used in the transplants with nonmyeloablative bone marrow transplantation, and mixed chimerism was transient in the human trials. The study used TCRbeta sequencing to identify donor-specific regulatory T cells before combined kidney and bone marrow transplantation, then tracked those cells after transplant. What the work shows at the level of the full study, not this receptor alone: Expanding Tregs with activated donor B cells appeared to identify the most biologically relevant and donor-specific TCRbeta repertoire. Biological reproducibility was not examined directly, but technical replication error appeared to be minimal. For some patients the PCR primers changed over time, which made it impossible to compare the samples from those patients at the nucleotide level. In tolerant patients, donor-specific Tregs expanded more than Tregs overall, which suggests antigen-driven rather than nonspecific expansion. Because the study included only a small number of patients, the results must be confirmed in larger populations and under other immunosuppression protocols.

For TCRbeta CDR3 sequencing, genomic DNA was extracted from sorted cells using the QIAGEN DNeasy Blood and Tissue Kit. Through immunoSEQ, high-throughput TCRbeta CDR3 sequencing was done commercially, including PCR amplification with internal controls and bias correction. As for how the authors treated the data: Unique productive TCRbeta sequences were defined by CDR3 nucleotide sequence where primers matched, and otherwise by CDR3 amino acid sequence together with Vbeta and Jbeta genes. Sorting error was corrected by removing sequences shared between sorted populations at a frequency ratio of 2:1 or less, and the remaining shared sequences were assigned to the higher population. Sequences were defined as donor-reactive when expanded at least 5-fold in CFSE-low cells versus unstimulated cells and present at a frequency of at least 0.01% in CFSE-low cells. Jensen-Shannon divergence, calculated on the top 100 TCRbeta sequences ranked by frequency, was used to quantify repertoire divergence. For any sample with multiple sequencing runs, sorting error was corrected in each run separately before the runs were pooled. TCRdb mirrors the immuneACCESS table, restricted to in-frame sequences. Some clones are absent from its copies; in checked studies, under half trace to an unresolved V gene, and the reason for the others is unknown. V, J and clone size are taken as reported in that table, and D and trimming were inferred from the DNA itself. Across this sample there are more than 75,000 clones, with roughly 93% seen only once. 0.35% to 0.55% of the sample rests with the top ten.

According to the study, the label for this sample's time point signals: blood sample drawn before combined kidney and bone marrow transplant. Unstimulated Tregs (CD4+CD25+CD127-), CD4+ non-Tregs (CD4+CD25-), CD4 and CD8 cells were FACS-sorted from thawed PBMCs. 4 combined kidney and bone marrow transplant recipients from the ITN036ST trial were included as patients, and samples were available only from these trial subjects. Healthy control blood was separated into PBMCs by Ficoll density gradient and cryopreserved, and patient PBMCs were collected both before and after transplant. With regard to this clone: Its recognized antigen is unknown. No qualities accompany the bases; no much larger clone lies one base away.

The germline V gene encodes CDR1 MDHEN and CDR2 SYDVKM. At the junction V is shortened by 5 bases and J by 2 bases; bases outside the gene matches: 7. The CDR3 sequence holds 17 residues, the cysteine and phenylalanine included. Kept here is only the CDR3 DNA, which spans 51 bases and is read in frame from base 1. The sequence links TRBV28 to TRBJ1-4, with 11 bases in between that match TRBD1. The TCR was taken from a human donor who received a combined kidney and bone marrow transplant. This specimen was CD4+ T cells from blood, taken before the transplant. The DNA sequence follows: TGTGCCAGCAGTCCGCGGACAGGGGGCTCGACTAATGAAAAACTGTTTTTT. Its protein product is CASSPRTGGSTNEKLFF.